A selection of T cell receptor beta chains follows, all from one sample in a study of blood T cells in healthy people across ages. Via MiXCR, TCRdb re-called the 5' RACE reads, giving one row per CDR3 protein. The sample lists about 800,000 distinct CDR3 sequences, 25% occurring once. The data were also submitted as part of a second study, on T cells of mothers and their children.

Sequenced material: blood. The receptors were sampled from a boy aged 10-17 years in good health. CDR3s include the opening cysteine and the closing phenylalanine or tryptophan. A D gene is named only where the DNA matches it firmly. The size of a clone is reported for some rows only, either as once, few or many, or as a class for expanded clones.

d_call	clone_size	v_call	j_call	cdr3_aa	cdr3_nt
TRBD1	medium-sized	TRBV7-9	TRBJ1-2	CASSPGVGQGHYGYTF	TGTGCCAGCAGCCCCGGCGTCGGACAGGGCCACTATGGCTACACCTTC
NA	NA	TRBV5-1	TRBJ1-4	CASSLGHLLATNEKLFF	TGCGCCAGCAGTCTCGGACACCTTCTTGCAACTAATGAAAAACTGTTTTTT
TRBD1	NA	TRBV28	TRBJ1-5	CASSLDRGRQPQHF	TGTGCCAGCAGTTTGGACAGGGGAAGACAGCCCCAGCATTTT
NA	NA	TRBV4-3	TRBJ1-6	CASSQGRGAYNSPLHF	TGCGCCAGCAGCCAAGGAAGGGGGGCCTATAATTCACCCCTCCACTTT
TRBD1	NA	TRBV7-9	TRBJ1-5	CASSLAHTGGNQPQHF	TGTGCCAGCAGCTTAGCGCATACAGGGGGCAATCAGCCCCAGCATTTT
TRBD2	NA	TRBV6-2/TRBV6-3	TRBJ2-1	CASTALAGGEQFF	TGTGCCAGCACCGCACTAGCGGGGGGTGAGCAGTTCTTC
NA	NA	TRBV20-1	TRBJ2-5	CSANLGAGTIQETQYF	TGCAGTGCTAACCTGGGGGCAGGGACGATCCAAGAGACCCAGTACTTC
NA	few	TRBV29-1	TRBJ1-1	CSVEDGMWRSQNTEAFF	TGCAGCGTTGAAGACGGGATGTGGCGGAGCCAGAACACTGAAGCTTTCTTT
TRBD2	few	TRBV29-1	TRBJ2-5	CSVEWAGVEGETQYF	TGCAGCGTTGAGTGGGCGGGGGTCGAGGGAGAGACCCAGTACTTC
NA	NA	TRBV7-3	TRBJ2-1	CASSSGGVGEQFF	TGTGCCAGCAGCTCAGGAGGGGTAGGTGAGCAGTTCTTC
NA	NA	TRBV28	TRBJ2-1	CASRGDQHNEQFF	TGTGCCAGCAGAGGGGACCAACACAATGAGCAGTTCTTC
NA	few	TRBV9	TRBJ2-5	CASSVDGRFQETQYF	TGTGCCAGCAGCGTAGACGGCAGGTTCCAAGAGACCCAGTACTTC
NA	few	TRBV6-6	TRBJ1-2	CASSDYRALGYTF	TGTGCCAGCAGCGATTACAGGGCCCTAGGCTACACCTTC
NA	NA	TRBV29-1	TRBJ2-1	CSVEDLVNEQFF	TGCAGCGTTGAAGATCTCGTCAATGAGCAGTTCTTC
NA	NA	TRBV4-3	TRBJ1-2	CASSQDRAGVGYGYTF	TGCGCCAGCAGCCAAGATAGGGCAGGAGTGGGCTATGGCTACACCTTC
TRBD1	NA	TRBV2	TRBJ2-5	CASSTQDRVQETQYF	TGTGCCAGCAGCACGCAGGACAGGGTCCAAGAGACCCAGTACTTC
TRBD1	NA	TRBV6-5	TRBJ2-5	CASSYSSGRGLETQYF	TGTGCCAGCAGTTACTCGAGTGGCAGGGGGTTGGAGACCCAGTACTTC
NA	few	TRBV7-2	TRBJ1-2	CASSLWGQAPRYGYTF	TGTGCCAGCAGCTTATGGGGGCAGGCCCCTCGCTATGGCTACACCTTC
NA	few	TRBV3-1	TRBJ2-5	CASSQKGVRETQYF	TGTGCCAGCAGCCAGAAGGGTGTAAGGGAGACCCAGTACTTC
NA	few	TRBV4-3	TRBJ2-1	CASSQDFAGVRGDEQFF	TGCGCCAGCAGCCAAGATTTCGCCGGAGTGAGGGGGGATGAGCAGTTCTTC
NA	NA	TRBV5-1	TRBJ1-1	CASSPGDNTEAFF	TGCGCCAGCAGCCCGGGGGACAACACTGAAGCTTTCTTT
NA	few	TRBV29-1	TRBJ1-2	CSVEADQIYGYTF	TGCAGCGTTGAAGCGGACCAGATCTATGGCTACACCTTC
NA	few	TRBV15	TRBJ1-5	CATRAQGYQPQHF	TGTGCCACCAGGGCACAGGGTTACCAGCCCCAGCATTTT
NA	NA	TRBV29-1	TRBJ1-4	CSVFWGSNEKLFF	TGCAGCGTTTTTTGGGGGTCTAATGAAAAACTGTTTTTT
NA	NA	TRBV7-8	TRBJ2-7	CASSQSSGADYEQYF	TGTGCCAGCAGCCAATCCAGCGGAGCCGACTACGAGCAGTACTTC
NA	few	TRBV27	TRBJ2-7	CASSLRGSRGEQYF	TGTGCCAGCAGTCTCAGGGGATCTCGGGGCGAGCAGTACTTC
TRBD1	NA	TRBV14	TRBJ2-2	CASNRQGNTGELFF	TGTGCCTCCAACCGACAGGGTAACACCGGGGAGCTGTTTTTT
NA	few	TRBV3-1	TRBJ2-5	CASSQLGADQETQYF	TGTGCCAGCAGCCAATTGGGGGCGGACCAAGAGACCCAGTACTTC
NA	NA	TRBV4-1	TRBJ1-2	CASSQPSGQANYGYTF	TGCGCCAGCAGCCAACCTTCTGGGCAGGCAAACTATGGCTACACCTTC
NA	few	TRBV7-2	TRBJ2-2	CASSFGGLGTDGELFF	TGTGCCAGCAGCTTTGGGGGGCTGGGTACGGACGGGGAGCTGTTTTTT
NA	few	TRBV9	TRBJ2-4	CASRPGIADPRGNIQYF	TGTGCCAGCAGACCGGGAATAGCGGACCCGAGAGGAAACATTCAGTACTTC
TRBD2	NA	TRBV7-3	TRBJ2-1	CASSPRTSGGAYNEQFF	TGTGCCAGCAGCCCCCGGACTAGCGGGGGGGCCTACAATGAGCAGTTCTTC
TRBD2	NA	TRBV7-2	TRBJ2-1	CASSTGLALDYNEQFF	TGTGCCAGCAGCACGGGACTAGCCTTAGATTACAATGAGCAGTTCTTC
NA	few	TRBV29-1	TRBJ1-1	CSVPKFRGTEAFF	TGCAGCGTCCCGAAGTTCAGGGGCACTGAAGCTTTCTTT
NA	NA	TRBV11-2	TRBJ2-4	CASRLRGSDENIQYF	TGTGCCAGCAGACTACGGGGGTCAGACGAAAACATTCAGTACTTC
NA	NA	TRBV6-2/TRBV6-3	TRBJ2-4	CASSYDTEQNIQYF	TGTGCCAGCAGTTACGACACAGAACAAAACATTCAGTACTTC